These T cell receptor beta chains were read from a single sample in a study of graft-versus-host responses after intestinal transplantation. Only in-frame clones appear in the TCRdb table, and some are missing; sequencing was by immunoSEQ multiplex PCR. This sample yields nearly 45,000 clones, of which around 90% are seen a single time; 3.5% to 5% belongs to the top ten. The source material was PBMCs, sampled 524 days after transplant. Source of these receptors: a human patient who received an intestinal transplant, so some T cells may come from the graft donor. CDR3s include the opening cysteine and the closing phenylalanine or tryptophan. A D gene is named only where the DNA matches it firmly. The size field is filled for only some rows; it gives once, few, many or a size class.

TRBJ2-6 | - | - | TRBV7-3 | TGTGCCAGCAGCCCCCAGGGGACTACTTCTGGGGCCAACGTCCTGACTTTC | CASSPQGTTSGANVLTF
TRBJ1-6 | - | - | TRBV9 | TGTGCCAGCAGCGTAGGGAGGAGCTCCTATAATTCACCCCTCCACTTT | CASSVGRSSYNSPLHF
TRBJ2-1 | once | TRBD2 | TRBV5-1 | TGCGCCAGCAGCTCCCGGACTAGCGGGAGGAGTAATGAGCAGTTCTTC | CASSSRTSGRSNEQFF
TRBJ2-3 | - | - | TRBV6-6 | TGTGCCAGCAGTTCCACAGATACGCAGTATTTT | CASSSTDTQYF
TRBJ2-7 | - | - | TRBV5-4 | TGTGCCAGCAGCCCAGCCAGGGCGTACGAGCAGTACTTC | CASSPARAYEQYF
TRBJ2-1 | - | - | TRBV9 | TGTGCCAGCAGCGCCCGCATGGATGAGCAGTTCTTC | CASSARMDEQFF
TRBJ1-1 | - | TRBD1 | TRBV28 | TGTGCCAGCAGTTTCCGACAGGGGGTGAACACTGAAGCTTTCTTT | CASSFRQGVNTEAFF
TRBJ2-7 | - | TRBD1 | TRBV28 | TGTGCCACGAAAACCGGGACAGGGTCCTACGAGCAGTACTTC | CATKTGTGSYEQYF
TRBJ2-7 | few | - | TRBV27 | TGTGCTAGCAGTCAGGACAGAACCCTCTCCGAGCAGTACTTC | CASSQDRTLSEQYF
TRBJ2-7 | - | - | TRBV6-6 | TGTGCCAGCAGTTACTTTGGCGGTTCCTACGAGCAGTACTTC | CASSYFGGSYEQYF
TRBJ2-5 | - | - | TRBV5-1 | TGCGCCAGCAGCTTGTTTGGAGGGGAAGAGACCCAGTACTTC | CASSLFGGEETQYF
TRBJ1-5 | - | - | TRBV7-8 | TGTGCCAGCAGCTTAAGGGGTAATCAGCCCCAGCATTTT | CASSLRGNQPQHF
TRBJ1-1 | - | - | TRBV6-1 | TGTGCCAGCAGGTCCCGAGAAGCTTTCTTT | CASRSREAFF
TRBJ1-5 | - | - | TRBV5-6 | TGTGCCAGCAGCTCAAGGGGGGGCAATCAGCCCCAGCATTTT | CASSSRGGNQPQHF
TRBJ2-3 | - | TRBD2 | TRBV6-4 | TGTGCCAGCAGTGGCGGGAGGGCCACAGATACGCAGTATTTT | CASSGGRATDTQYF
TRBJ1-1 | - | - | TRBV6-1 | TGTGCCAGCAGTGTAAAACTCAGGAACACTGAAGCTTTCTTT | CASSVKLRNTEAFF
TRBJ1-1 | - | TRBD1 | TRBV18 | TGTGCCAGCTCACCGAGGGGACAGGGAGATACTGAAGCTTTCTTT | CASSPRGQGDTEAFF
TRBJ2-7 | - | - | TRBV7-9 | TGTGCCAGCAGCTTAGGAGGCGGGAACGAGCAGTACTTC | CASSLGGGNEQYF
TRBJ2-1 | - | TRBD2 | TRBV30 | TGTGCCTGGAAGTTAGGTAGCGGGAGGATGGATGAGCAGTTCTTC | CAWKLGSGRMDEQFF
TRBJ2-5 | - | TRBD2 | TRBV29-1 | TGCAGCGTTGAGCCTAGCGGGAGTGGGCAAGAGACCCAGTACTTC | CSVEPSGSGQETQYF